Listed here is a single T cell receptor (beta chain). The data stem from a study of CD8+ T cells in alopecia areata. Treatment denoted: oral pan-JAK inhibitor, 5-10 mg twice daily. Investigators isolated RNA and reverse transcribed it into cDNA to act as the sequencing template. The method was immunoSEQ multiplex PCR; TCRdb's version includes in-frame clones alone and lacks a portion of them. Of 150,000 to 200,000 clones listed, approximately 52% are singletons. The receptor comes from a human donor with alopecia areata. Sequencing used CD4+ T cells sorted from blood, obtained at week 56, from a patient treated with tofacitinib.

Here the CDR3 reads CSAVSGGNIQYF. CDR3 nucleotides: TGCAGCGCTGTGTCGGGGGGAAACATTCAGTACTTC. The chain has TRBV29-1 and TRBJ2-4, with 7 bases lining up with TRBD2. J gave up 6 bases and V 7 bases, and 6 bases lay outside the gene matches. Germline loops: CDR1 SQVTM, CDR2 ANQGSEA. The CDR3 runs to 12 residues.